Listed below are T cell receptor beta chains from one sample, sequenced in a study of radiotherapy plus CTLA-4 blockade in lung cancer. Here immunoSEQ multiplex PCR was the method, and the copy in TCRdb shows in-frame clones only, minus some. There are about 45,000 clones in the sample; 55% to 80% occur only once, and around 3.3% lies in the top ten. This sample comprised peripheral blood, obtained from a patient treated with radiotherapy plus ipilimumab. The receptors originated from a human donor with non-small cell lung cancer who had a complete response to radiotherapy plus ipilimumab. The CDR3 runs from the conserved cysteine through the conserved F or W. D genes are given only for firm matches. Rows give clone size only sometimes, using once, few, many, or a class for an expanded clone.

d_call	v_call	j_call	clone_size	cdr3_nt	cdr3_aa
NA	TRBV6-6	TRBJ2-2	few	TGTGCCAGCTCCCGTCTCCAGGGCGGGGAGCTGTTTTTT	CASSRLQGGELFF
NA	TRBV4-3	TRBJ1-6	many	TGCGCCAGCAGCCTCCCGACGGAGCTACTTTTTAATTCACCCCTCCACTTT	CASSLPTELLFNSPLHF
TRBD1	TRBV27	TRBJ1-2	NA	TGTGCCAGCAATCCAAACGACAGGGGGCAGATCTATGGCTACACCTTC	CASNPNDRGQIYGYTF
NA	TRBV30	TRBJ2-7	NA	TGTGCCTGGAGTGTACGGGGGGCAGCGCGCGCCTACGAGCAGTACTTC	CAWSVRGAARAYEQYF
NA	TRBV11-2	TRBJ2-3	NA	TGTGCCAGCAGCTTAGTGCCGGGTCTCCGTTCAGATACGCAGTATTTT	CASSLVPGLRSDTQYF
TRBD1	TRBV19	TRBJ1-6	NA	TGTGCCAGTAGTATGGGACAGCAGTATAATTCACCCCTCCACTTT	CASSMGQQYNSPLHF
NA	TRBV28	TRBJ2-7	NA	TGTGCCAGCAGTTTGGCAGGGAATACTTTCTACGAGCAGTACTTC	CASSLAGNTFYEQYF
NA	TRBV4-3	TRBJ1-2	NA	TGCGCCAGCAGCCATAAAATTACAGGAGACTATGGCTACACCTTC	CASSHKITGDYGYTF
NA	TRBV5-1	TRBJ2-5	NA	TGCGCCAGCAGCGAGGGGACAAGGTTCCCCGAGACCCAGTACTTC	CASSEGTRFPETQYF
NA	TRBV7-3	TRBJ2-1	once	TGTGCCAGCAGCCTATCTAGGGGGTCCTACAATGAGCAGTTCTTC	CASSLSRGSYNEQFF
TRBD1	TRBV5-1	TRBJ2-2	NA	TGCGCCAGCAGCCGAAGGACAGGGGGAAACACCGGGGAGCTGTTTTTT	CASSRRTGGNTGELFF
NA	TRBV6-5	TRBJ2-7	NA	TGTGCCAGCAGTTACTCGCAGGATTCCTACGAGCAGTACTTC	CASSYSQDSYEQYF
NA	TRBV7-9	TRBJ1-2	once	TGTGCCAGCAGCTTAGGACAGGCGACCTATGGCTACACCTTC	CASSLGQATYGYTF
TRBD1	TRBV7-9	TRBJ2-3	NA	TGTGCCAGCAGCTTATACAGGGGCCGCACAGATACGCAGTATTTT	CASSLYRGRTDTQYF
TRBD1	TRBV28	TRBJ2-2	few	TGTATTGCTCGGGACAGCTCGAACACCGGGGAGCTGTTTTTT	CIARDSSNTGELFF